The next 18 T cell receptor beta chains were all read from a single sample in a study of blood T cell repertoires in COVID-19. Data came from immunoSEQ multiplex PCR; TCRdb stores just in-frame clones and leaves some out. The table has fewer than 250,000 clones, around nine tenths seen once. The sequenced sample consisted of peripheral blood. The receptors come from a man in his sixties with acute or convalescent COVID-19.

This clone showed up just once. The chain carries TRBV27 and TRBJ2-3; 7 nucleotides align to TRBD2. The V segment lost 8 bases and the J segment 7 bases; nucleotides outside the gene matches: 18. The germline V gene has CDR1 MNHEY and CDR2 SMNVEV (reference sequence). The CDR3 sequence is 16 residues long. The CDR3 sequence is CASWTNREAGGNTQYF. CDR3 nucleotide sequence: TGTGCCAGCTGGACTAACCGGGAGGCCGGGGGGAATACGCAGTATTTT.

CDR3: CASSGPPVGGGTDTQYF. The CDR3 region has the DNA TGTGCCAGCAGCGGGCCACCGGTGGGGGGTGGCACAGATACGCAGTATTTT. The genes are TRBV5-8 and TRBJ2-3, with D tentatively TRBD2 (6 bases). CDR3 length equals 17 residues. Per germline, CDR1 SGHTS and CDR2 YDEGEE. V gave up 4 bases and J gave up 1 base, with 19 bases separating them.

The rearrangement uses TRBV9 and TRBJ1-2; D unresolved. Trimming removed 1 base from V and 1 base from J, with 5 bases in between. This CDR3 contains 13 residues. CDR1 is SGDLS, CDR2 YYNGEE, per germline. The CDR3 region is CASSVYGNYGYTF. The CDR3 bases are TGTGCCAGCAGCGTATACGGTAACTATGGCTACACCTTC.

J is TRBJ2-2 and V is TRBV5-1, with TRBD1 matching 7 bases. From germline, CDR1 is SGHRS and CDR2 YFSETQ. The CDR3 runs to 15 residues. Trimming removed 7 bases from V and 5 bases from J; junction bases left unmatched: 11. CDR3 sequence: CASRVGQEWTGELFF. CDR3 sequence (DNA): TGCGCCAGCCGGGTTGGACAGGAGTGGACCGGGGAGCTGTTTTTT.

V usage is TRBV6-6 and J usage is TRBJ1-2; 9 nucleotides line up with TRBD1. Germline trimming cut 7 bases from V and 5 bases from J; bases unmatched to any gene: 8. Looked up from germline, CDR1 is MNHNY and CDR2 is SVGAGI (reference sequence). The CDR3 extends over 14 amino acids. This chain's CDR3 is CASTVTGGDYGYTF. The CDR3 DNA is TGTGCCAGCACCGTTACAGGGGGCGATTATGGCTACACCTTC.

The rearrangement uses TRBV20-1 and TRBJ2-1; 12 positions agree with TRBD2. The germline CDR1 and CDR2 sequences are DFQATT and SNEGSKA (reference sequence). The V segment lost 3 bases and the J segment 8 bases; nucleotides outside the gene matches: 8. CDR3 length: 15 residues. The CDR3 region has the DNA TGCAGTGCTAGTGGGTCACTAGCGGGGGGAGATGAGCAGTTCTTC. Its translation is CSASGSLAGGDEQFF.

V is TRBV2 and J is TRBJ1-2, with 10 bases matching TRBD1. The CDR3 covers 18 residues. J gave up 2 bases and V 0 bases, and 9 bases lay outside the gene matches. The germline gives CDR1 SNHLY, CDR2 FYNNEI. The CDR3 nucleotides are TGTGCCAGCAGTGAAGCCCGGGACAGGGGCTCGGGGAACTATGGCTACACCTTC. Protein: CASSEARDRGSGNYGYTF.

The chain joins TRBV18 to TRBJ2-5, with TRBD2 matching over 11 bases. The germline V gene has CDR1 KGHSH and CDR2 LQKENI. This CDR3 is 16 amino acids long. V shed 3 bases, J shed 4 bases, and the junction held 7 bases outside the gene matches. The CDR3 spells CASSPPSGGLGETQYF. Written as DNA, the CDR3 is TGTGCCAGCTCACCCCCTAGCGGGGGGCTAGGAGAGACCCAGTACTTC.

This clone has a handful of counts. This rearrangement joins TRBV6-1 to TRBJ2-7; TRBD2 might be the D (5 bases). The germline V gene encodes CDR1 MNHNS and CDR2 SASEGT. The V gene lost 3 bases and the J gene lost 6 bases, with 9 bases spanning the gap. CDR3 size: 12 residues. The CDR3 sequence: CASSDGGLEQYF. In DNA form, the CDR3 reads TGTGCCAGCAGTGATGGAGGCCTCGAGCAGTACTTC.

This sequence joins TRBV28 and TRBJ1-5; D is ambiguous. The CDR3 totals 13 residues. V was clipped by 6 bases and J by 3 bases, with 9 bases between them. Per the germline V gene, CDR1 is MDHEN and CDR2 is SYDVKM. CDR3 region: CASSPDTNQPQHF. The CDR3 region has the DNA TGTGCCAGCAGCCCCGACACCAATCAGCCCCAGCATTTT.

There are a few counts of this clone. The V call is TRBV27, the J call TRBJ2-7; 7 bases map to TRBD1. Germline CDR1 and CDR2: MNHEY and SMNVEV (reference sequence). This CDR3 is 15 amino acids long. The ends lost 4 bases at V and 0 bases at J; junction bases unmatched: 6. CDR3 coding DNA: TGTGCCAGCAGTTCCACCGGGACAGCCTCCTACGAGCAGTACTTC. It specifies CASSSTGTASYEQYF.

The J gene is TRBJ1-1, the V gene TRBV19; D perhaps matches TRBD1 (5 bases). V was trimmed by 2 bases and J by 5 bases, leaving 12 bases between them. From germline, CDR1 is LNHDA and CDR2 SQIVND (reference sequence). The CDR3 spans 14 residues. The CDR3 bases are TGTGCCAGTAGTATAAAGGGGTGGGGAACTGAAGCTTTCTTT. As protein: CASSIKGWGTEAFF.

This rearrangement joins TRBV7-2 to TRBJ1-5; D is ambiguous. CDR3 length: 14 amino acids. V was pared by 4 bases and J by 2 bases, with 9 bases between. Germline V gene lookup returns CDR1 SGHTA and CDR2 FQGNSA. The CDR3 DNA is TGTGCCAGCAGCTCTCGACATGGCAATCAGCCCCAGCATTTT. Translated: CASSSRHGNQPQHF. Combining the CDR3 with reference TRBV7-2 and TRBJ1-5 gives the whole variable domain GAGVSQSPSNKVTEKGKDVELRCDPISGHTALYWYRQSLGQGLEFLIYFQGNSAPDKSGLPSDRFSAERTGGSVSTLTIQRTQQEDSAVYLCASSSRHGNQPQHFGDGTRLSIL.

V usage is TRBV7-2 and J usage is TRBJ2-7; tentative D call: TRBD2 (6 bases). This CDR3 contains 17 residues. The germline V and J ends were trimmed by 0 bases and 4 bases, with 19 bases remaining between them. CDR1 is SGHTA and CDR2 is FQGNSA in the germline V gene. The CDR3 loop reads CASSLAEGRPLGYEQYF. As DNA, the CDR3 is TGTGCCAGCAGCTTAGCGGAGGGCCGTCCCCTTGGGTACGAGCAGTACTTC.

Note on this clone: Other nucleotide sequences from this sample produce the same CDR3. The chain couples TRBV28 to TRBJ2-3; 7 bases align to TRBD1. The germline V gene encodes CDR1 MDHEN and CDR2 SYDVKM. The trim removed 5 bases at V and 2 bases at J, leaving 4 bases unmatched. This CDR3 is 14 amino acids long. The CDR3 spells CASSRDSPTDTQYF. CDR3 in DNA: TGTGCCAGCAGTCGGGACAGCCCCACAGATACGCAGTATTTT.

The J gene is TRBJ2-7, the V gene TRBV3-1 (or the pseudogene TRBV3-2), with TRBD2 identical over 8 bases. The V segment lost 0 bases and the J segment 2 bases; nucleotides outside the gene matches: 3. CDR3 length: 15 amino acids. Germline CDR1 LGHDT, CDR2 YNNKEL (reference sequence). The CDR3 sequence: CASSQDSGGAYEQYF. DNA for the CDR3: TGTGCCAGCAGCCAAGATTCCGGGGGGGCCTACGAGCAGTACTTC.

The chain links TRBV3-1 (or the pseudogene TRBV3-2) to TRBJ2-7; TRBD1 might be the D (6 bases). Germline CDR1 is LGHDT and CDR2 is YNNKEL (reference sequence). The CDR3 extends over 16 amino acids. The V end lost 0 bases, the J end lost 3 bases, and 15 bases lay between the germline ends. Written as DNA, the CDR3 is TGTGCCAGCAGCCAAGATGGTGACAGGCCTTACTACGAGCAGTACTTC. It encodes CASSQDGDRPYYEQYF.

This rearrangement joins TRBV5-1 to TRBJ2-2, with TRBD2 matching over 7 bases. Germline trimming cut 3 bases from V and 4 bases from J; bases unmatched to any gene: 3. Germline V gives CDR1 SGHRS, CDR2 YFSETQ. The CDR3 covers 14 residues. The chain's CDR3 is CASSSLAVTGELFF. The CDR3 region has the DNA TGCGCCAGCAGCTCGCTAGCGGTCACCGGGGAGCTGTTTTTT.